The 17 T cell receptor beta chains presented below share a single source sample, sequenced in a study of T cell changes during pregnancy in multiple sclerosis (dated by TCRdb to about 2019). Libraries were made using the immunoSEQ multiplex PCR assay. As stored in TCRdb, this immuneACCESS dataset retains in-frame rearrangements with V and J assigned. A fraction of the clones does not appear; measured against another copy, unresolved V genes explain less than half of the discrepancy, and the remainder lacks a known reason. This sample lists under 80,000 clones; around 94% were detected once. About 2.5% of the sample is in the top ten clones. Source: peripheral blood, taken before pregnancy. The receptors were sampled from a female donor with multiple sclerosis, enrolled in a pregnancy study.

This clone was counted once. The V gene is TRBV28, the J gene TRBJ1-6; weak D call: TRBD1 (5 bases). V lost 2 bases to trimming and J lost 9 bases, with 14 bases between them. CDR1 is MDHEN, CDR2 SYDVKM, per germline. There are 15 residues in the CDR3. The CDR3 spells CASSLIGRDSSPLHF. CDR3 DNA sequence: TGTGCCAGCAGTTTAATAGGCAGGGATTCTTCACCCCTCCACTTT.

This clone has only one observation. CDR3 nucleotides: TGTGCCAGCAGCTTAGATCCGCGGGAGGGCCACGAGCAGTTCTTC. Protein product: CASSLDPREGHEQFF. V is TRBV7-2 and J is TRBJ2-1; 9 nucleotides agree with TRBD2. Germline V gives CDR1 SGHTA, CDR2 FQGNSA. The V and J ends lost 1 base and 10 bases, in that order; junction bases with no gene match: 8. CDR3 size: 15 residues. Full variable domain (rest looked up from reference TRBV7-2 and TRBJ2-1): GAGVSQSPSNKVTEKGKDVELRCDPISGHTALYWYRQSLGQGLEFLIYFQGNSAPDKSGLPSDRFSAERTGGSVSTLTIQRTQQEDSAVYLCASSLDPREGHEQFFGPGTRLTVL.

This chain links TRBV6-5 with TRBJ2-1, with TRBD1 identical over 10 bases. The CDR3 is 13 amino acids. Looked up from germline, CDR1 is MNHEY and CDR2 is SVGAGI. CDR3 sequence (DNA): TGTGCTACCGGGGGACAGGGGTGGAATGAGCAGTTCTTC. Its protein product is CATGGQGWNEQFF.

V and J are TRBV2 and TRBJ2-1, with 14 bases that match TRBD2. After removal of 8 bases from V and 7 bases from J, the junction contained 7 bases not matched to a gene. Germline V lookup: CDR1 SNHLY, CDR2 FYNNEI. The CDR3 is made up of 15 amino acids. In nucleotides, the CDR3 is TGTGCCAGCTGGGGACTAGCGGGAGAGTCGAATGAGCAGTTCTTC. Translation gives CASWGLAGESNEQFF.

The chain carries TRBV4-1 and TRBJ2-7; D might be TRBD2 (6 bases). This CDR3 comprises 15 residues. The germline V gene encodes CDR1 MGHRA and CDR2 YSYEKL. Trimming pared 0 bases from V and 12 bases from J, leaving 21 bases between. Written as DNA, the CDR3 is TGCGCCAGCAGCCAAGATGTCGGGTTATGGGGCGGGATGTACTTC. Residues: CASSQDVGLWGGMYF.

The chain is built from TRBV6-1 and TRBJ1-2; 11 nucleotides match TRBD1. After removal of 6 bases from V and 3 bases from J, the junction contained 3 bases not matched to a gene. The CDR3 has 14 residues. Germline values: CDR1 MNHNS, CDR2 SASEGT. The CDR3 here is CASRPGQGDYGYTF. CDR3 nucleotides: TGTGCCAGCAGACCGGGACAGGGGGACTATGGCTACACCTTC.

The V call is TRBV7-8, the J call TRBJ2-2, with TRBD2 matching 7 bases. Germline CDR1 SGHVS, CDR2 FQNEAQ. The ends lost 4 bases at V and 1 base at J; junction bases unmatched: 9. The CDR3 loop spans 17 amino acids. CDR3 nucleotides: TGTGCCAGCAGCTCCCTAGCGGCCCAAAGGAACACCGGGGAGCTGTTTTTT. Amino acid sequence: CASSSLAAQRNTGELFF.

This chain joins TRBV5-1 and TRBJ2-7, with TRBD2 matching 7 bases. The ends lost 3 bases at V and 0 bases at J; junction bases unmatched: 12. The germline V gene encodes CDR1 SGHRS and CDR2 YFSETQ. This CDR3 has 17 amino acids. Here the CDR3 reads CASSSGLVAGYSYEQYF. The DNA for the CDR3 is TGCGCCAGCAGCTCCGGTTTGGTAGCGGGTTACTCCTACGAGCAGTACTTC.

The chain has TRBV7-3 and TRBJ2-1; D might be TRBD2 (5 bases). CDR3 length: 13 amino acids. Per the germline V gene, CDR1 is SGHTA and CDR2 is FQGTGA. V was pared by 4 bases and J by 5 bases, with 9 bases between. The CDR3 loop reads CASSSPRDNEQFF. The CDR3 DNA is TGTGCCAGCAGCTCCCCGAGGGACAATGAGCAGTTCTTC. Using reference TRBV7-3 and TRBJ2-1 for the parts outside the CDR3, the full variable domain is GAGVSQTPSNKVTEKGKYVELRCDPISGHTALYWYRQSLGQGPEFLIYFQGTGAADDSGLPNDRFFAVRPEGSVSTLKIQRTERGDSAVYLCASSSPRDNEQFFGPGTRLTVL.

The CDR3 protein is CAISQLRGTGYTF. The CDR3 nucleotides read TGTGCCATCAGTCAACTCAGGGGGACTGGCTACACCTTC. The chain couples TRBV10-3 to TRBJ1-2; 7 nucleotides align to TRBD1. Germline assignment: CDR1 ENHRY and CDR2 SYGVKD. With 5 bases clipped from V and 7 bases from J, the junction kept 7 bases outside the gene matches. The CDR3 has 13 amino acids.

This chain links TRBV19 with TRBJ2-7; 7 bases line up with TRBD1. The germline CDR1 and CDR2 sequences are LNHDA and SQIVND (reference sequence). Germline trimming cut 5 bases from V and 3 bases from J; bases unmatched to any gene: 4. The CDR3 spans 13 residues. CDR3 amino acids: CASSRQGFYEQYF. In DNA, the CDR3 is TGTGCCAGTAGTCGACAGGGATTCTACGAGCAGTACTTC.

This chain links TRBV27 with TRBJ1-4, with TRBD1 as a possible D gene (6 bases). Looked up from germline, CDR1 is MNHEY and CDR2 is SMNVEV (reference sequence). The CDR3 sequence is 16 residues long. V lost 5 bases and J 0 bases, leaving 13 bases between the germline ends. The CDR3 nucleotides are TGTGCCAGCAGTATCAACCGACAGGCAACTAATGAAAAACTGTTTTTT. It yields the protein CASSINRQATNEKLFF. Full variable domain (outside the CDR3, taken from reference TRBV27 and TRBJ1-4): EAQVTQNPRYLITVTGKKLTVTCSQNMNHEYMSWYRQDPGLGLRQIYYSMNVEVTDKGDVPEGYKVSRKEKRNFPLILESPSPNQTSLYFCASSINRQATNEKLFFGSGTQLSVL.

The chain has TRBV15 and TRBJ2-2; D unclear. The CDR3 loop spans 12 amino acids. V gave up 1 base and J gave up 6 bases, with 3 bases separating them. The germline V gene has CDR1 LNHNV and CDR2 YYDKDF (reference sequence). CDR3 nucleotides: TGTGCCACCAGCAGAGTATCCGGGGAGCTGTTTTTT. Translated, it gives CATSRVSGELFF.

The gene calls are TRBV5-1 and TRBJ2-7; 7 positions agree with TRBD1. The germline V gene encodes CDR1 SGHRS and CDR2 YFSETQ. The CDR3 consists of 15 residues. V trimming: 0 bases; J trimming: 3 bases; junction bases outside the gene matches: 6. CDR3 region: CASSLDRQGFYEQYF. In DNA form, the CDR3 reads TGCGCCAGCAGCTTGGATAGACAGGGTTTCTACGAGCAGTACTTC.

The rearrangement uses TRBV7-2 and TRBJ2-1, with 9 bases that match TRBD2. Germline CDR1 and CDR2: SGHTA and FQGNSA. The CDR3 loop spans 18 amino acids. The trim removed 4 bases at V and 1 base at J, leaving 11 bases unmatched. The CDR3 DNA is TGTGCCAGCAGCTCCCGCCGGACTAGCGAGAATTCCTACAATGAGCAGTTCTTC. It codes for CASSSRRTSENSYNEQFF.

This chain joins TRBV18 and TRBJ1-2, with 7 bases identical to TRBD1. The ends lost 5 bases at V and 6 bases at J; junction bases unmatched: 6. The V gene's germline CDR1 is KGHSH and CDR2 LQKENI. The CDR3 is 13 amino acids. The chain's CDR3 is CASSGTGDHGYTF. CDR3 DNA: TGTGCCAGCTCAGGCACAGGGGATCATGGCTACACCTTC.

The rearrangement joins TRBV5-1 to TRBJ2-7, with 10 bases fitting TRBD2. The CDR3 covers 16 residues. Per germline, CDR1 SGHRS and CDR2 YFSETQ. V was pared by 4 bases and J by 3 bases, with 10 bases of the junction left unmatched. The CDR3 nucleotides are TGCGCCAGCAGCCCAAGGACTAGCGGAACAAACTACGAGCAGTACTTC. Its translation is CASSPRTSGTNYEQYF. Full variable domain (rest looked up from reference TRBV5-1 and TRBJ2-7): KAGVTQTPRYLIKTRGQQVTLSCSPISGHRSVSWYQQTPGQGLQFLFEYFSETQRNKGNFPGRFSGRQFSNSRSEMNVSTLELGDSALYLCASSPRTSGTNYEQYFGPGTRLTVT.